This T cell receptor beta chain was documented in a study of regulatory T cells in long-lasting Graves disease. iRepertoire HTBI primers and Arm-PCR of CDR3 regions built TCR beta libraries. TCRdb used MiXCR to reprocess the multiplex PCR reads, holding one entry per CDR3 protein. The top ten hold about 23% of the sample, which has roughly 400,000 distinct CDR3 sequences, roughly 15% seen once. Germline V gene sequence: CDR1 SEHNR, CDR2 FQNEAQ (reference sequence). CDR3 length: 16 amino acids. The V end was cut by 1 base, the J end by 7 bases, with 17 bases between. Time point meaning: newly diagnosed GD, antithyroid drugs for less than 3 months. Researchers made the TCR library from RNA that was extracted from PBMCs. The same sample was also used in a study of T cells in Graves' hyperthyroidism and ophthalmopathy. Per that paper: First-round RT-PCR targeting the TCR CDR3 was performed with the HTBI primer set.

The source material was peripheral blood mononuclear cells (PBMCs), sampled at new diagnosis, from a patient treated with antithyroid drugs. The receptor's source is a woman aged 18-29 years with Graves disease. The chain employs TRBV7-9 and TRBJ2-1, with TRBD1 as a possible D gene (6 bases). The DNA for the CDR3 is TGTGCCAGCAGCTTAGAGGTAGCGCCCCAGGGGAATGAGCAGTTCTTC. This gives the protein CASSLEVAPQGNEQFF.